A single T cell receptor beta chain is shown here with its context. This CDR3 region has 15 residues. In germline, CDR1 is SEHNR, CDR2 FQNEAQ (reference sequence). V was pared by 5 bases and J by 2 bases, with 16 bases between. This specimen comes from a study of shared clonotypes between healthy human individuals. Sequenced by immunoSEQ multiplex PCR; TCRdb stores in-frame clones only, minus some. The sample has approximately 330,000 clones; less than 75% are singletons. The TCR originated in a man under 40 in good health. Source material: memory CD4+ T cells sorted from blood. As to subset: CD45RA-negative fraction. The chain combines TRBV7-9 with TRBJ2-7; tentatively, D is TRBD2 (5 bases). In nucleotides, the CDR3 is TGTGCCAGCAGCGCTAGGACGGACTCAACCTACGAGCAGTACTTC. Translation gives CASSARTDSTYEQYF.